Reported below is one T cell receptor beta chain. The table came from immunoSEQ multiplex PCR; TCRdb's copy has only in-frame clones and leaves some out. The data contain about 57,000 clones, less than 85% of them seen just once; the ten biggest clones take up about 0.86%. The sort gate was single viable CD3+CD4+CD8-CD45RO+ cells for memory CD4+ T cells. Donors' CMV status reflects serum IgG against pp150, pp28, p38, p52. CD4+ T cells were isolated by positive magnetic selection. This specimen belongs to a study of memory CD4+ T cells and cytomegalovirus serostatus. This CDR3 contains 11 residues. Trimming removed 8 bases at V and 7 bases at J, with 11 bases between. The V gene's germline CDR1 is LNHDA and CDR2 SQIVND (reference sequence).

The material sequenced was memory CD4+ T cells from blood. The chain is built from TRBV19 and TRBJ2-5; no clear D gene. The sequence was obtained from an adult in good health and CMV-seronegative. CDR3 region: CASGDSSTQYF. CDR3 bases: TGTGCCAGTGGTGACTCCTCGACCCAGTACTTC.